This T cell receptor beta chain comes out of a study of blood T cell repertoires in COVID-19. The protocol was immunoSEQ multiplex PCR, while the TCRdb copy is restricted to in-frame clones and leaves out a portion. The sample shows about 280,000 clones, 70% to 90% of them seen only once. Trimming took 3 bases from V and 5 from J, leaving 16 bases between them. This CDR3 has 16 amino acids. The V gene's germline CDR1 is ENHRY and CDR2 SYGVKD. This clone was detected a few times. The V gene is TRBV10-3, the J gene TRBJ1-4; D gene ambiguous. The receptor comes from a man between 18 and 29 years old with active or convalescent COVID-19. The sample was peripheral blood. CDR3 sequence (DNA): TGTGCCATCAGTGACCCTTCCGGGAACCGAAATGAAAAACTGTTTTTT. As protein: CAISDPSGNRNEKLFF.